This TCR beta chain stems from a study of blood T cells in healthy people across ages. Study-level information: About one barcoded beta molecule per two T cells came from capture by template switching. Regarding the study as a whole: Unsorted PBMC input precluded a conclusive naive versus antigen-experienced comparison. Both naive CD4+ cell counts and diversity were greater in long-lived donors than in aged donors.

The CDR3 consists of 13 residues. CDR1 is SQVTM, CDR2 ANQGSEA, per germline. Trimming shortened V by 3 bases and J by 4 bases, and 10 bases separated the two germline ends. Remarks on this clonotype: Its target is unknown.

The sample providers were healthy Caucasian people from Russia, aged roughly 6 to 95. Through a sample-barcoded 5' primer and a J-beta primer mix, a second PCR was run for 7 to 11 cycles. In TCRdb, the 5' RACE reads were re-called with MiXCR into one record per CDR3 protein. The sample gives just over 800,000 distinct CDR3 sequences, approximately 59% of which show up once; around a quarter is in the top ten. The chain couples TRBV29-1 to TRBJ2-1; D is undetermined. The sequenced sample was blood. The TCR originated in a man aged 30 to 39 in good health. The CDR3 protein is CSVEGLYYNEQFF. In DNA, the CDR3 is TGCAGCGTTGAGGGTCTATATTACAATGAGCAGTTCTTC.